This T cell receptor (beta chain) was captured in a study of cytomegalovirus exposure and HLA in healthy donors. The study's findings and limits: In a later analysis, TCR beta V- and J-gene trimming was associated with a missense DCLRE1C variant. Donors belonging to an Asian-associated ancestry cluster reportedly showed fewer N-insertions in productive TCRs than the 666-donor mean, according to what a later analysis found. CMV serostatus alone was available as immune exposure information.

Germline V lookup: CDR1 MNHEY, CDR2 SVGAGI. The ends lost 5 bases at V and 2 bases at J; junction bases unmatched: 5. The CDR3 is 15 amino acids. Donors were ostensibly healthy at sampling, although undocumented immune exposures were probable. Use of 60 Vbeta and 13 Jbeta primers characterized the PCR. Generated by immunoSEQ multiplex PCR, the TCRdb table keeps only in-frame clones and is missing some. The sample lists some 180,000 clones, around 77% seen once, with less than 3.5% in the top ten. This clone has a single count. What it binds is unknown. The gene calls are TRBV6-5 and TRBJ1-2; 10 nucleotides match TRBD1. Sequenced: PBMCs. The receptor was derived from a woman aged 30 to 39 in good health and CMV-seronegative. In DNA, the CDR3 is TGTGCCAGCAGTCAACGGACAGGGGGAAACTATGGCTACACCTTC. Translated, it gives CASSQRTGGNYGYTF.